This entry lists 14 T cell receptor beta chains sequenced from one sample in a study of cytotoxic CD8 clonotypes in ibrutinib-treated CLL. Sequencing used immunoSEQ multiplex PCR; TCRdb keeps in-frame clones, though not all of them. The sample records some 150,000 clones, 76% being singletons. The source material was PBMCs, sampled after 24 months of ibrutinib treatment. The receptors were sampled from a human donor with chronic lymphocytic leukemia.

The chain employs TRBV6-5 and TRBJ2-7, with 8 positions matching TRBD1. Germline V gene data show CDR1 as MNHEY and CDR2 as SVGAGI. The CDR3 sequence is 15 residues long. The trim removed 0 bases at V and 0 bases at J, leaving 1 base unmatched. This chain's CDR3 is CASSYSGQGSYEQYF. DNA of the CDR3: TGTGCCAGCAGTTACTCCGGACAGGGCTCCTACGAGCAGTACTTC.

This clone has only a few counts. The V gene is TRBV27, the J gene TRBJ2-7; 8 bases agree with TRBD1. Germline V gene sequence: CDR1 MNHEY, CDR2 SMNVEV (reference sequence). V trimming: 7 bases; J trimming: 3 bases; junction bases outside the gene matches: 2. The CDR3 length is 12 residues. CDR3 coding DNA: TGTGCCAGCACCGACAGGGGCTACGAGCAGTACTTC. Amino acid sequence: CASTDRGYEQYF.

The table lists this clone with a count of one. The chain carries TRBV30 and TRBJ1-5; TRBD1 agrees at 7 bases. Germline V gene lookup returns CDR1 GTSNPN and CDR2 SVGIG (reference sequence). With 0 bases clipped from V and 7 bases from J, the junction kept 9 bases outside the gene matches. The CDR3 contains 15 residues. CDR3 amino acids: CAWSVGVQGGQPQHF. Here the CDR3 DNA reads TGTGCCTGGAGTGTAGGGGTTCAGGGGGGGCAGCCCCAGCATTTT.

This CDR3 is CASSDKGHPSYEQYF. The CDR3 bases are TGTGCCAGCAGCGACAAGGGACATCCCTCCTACGAGCAGTACTTC. The chain has TRBV5-6 and TRBJ2-7, with D possibly TRBD1 on 6 matching bases. Germline V gene lookup returns CDR1 SGHDT and CDR2 YYEEEE. The CDR3 has 15 residues. V was pared by 4 bases and J by 0 bases, with 14 bases between.

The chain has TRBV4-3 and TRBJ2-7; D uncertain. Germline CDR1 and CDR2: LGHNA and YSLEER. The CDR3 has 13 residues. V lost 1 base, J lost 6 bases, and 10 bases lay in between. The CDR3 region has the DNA TGCGCCAGCAGCCAAGGGGTAGGGCGCGAGCAGTACTTC. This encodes CASSQGVGREQYF.

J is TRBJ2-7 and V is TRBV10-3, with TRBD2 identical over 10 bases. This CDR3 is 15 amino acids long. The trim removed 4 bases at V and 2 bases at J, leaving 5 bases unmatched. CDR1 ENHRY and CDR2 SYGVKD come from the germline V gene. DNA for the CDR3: TGTGCCATCAGTGGGGGGGGACTAGCGACCTACGAGCAGTACTTC. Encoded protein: CAISGGGLATYEQYF.

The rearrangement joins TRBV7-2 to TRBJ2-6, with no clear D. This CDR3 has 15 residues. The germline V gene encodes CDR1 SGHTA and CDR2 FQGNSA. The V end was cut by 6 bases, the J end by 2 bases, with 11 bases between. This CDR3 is CASSPRAAGANVLTF. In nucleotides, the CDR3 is TGTGCCAGCAGTCCCCGGGCAGCTGGGGCCAACGTCCTGACTTTC.

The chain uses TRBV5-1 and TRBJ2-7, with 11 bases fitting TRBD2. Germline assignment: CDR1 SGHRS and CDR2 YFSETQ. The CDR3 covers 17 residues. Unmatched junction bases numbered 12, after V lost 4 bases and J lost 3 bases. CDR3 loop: CASSPRGGTSGYYEQYF. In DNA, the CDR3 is TGCGCCAGCAGCCCCCGGGGAGGGACTAGCGGTTACTACGAGCAGTACTTC.

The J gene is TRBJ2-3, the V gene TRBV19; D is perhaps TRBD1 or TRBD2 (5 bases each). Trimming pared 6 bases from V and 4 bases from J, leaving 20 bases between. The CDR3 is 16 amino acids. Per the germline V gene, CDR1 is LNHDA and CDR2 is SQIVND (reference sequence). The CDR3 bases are TGTGCCAGTAGCAAGTGGGGGTTTCAAGTAGCAGATACGCAGTATTTT. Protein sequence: CASSKWGFQVADTQYF. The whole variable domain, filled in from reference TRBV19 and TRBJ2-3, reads DGGITQSPKYLFRKEGQNVTLSCEQNLNHDAMYWYRQDPGQGLRLIYYSQIVNDFQKGDIAEGYSVSREKKESFPLTVTSAQKNPTAFYLCASSKWGFQVADTQYFGPGTRLTVL.

The CDR3 DNA reads as TGTGCCAGCAGCTTAGTTGGGTATCGGGGACAGAACACTGAAGCTTTCTTT. This sequence encodes CASSLVGYRGQNTEAFF. The rearrangement joins TRBV11-2 to TRBJ1-1, with D possibly matching TRBD1 (6 bases). The CDR3 spans 17 residues. Germline CDR1 is SGHAT and CDR2 is FQNNGV. The V end was cut by 1 base, the J end by 1 base, with 16 bases between.

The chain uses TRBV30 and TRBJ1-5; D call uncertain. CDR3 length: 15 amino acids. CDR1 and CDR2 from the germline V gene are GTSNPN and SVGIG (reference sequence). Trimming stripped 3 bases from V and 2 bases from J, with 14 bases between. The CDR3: CAWSLKGLGNQPQHF. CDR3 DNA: TGTGCCTGGAGCCTCAAGGGCTTGGGCAATCAGCCCCAGCATTTT.

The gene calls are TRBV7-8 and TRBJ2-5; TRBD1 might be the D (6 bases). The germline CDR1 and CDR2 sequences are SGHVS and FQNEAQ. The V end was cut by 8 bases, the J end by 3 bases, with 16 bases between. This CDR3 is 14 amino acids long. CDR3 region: CASLPSRGKETQYF. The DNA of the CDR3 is TGTGCCAGCCTTCCCTCGAGGGGGAAAGAGACCCAGTACTTC.

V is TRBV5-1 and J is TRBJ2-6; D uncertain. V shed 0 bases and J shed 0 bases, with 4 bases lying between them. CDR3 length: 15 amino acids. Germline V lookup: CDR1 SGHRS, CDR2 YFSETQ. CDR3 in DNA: TGCGCCAGCAGCTTGGTTAGCTCTGGGGCCAACGTCCTGACTTTC. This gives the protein CASSLVSSGANVLTF.

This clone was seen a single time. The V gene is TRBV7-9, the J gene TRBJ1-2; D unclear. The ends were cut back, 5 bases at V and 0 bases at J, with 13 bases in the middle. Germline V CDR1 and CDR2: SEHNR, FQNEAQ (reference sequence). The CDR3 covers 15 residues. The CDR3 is CASSLSRQANYGYTF. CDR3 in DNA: TGTGCCAGCAGCCTAAGCAGGCAAGCTAACTATGGCTACACCTTC.